The clone carrying this T cell receptor (beta chain) was detected many times. What it binds is unknown. The data belong to a study of neurological immune-mediated disorders. This CDR3 is 15 amino acids long. V lost 6 bases to trimming and J lost 2 bases; unmatched junction nucleotides: 5. The study, taken as a whole, reports: Because no CDR3 amino acid sequences were shared across subjects by expanded clones, private repertoires were suggested in all groups. Phylogenetic grouping assigned the repertoires of 18 of 34 multiple sclerosis patients to a single related-CDR3 cluster, representing a possible signature.

Each sequencing run yielded over 170 million TCR-beta sequences from 15-18 subjects. From the 5' RACE reads, TCRdb called clonotypes with MiXCR, one entry per CDR3 protein. The sample has some 66,000 distinct CDR3 sequences; roughly 4.3% are singletons. The sequence was obtained from a man younger than 45 with multiple sclerosis. Sequences were obtained from PBMCs. This rearrangement joins TRBV12-3 or TRBV12-4 to TRBJ1-4; 8 bases are a match to TRBD1. CDR3 DNA sequence: TGTGCCAGCAGCTCCCGGACAGGGACTAATGAAAAACTGTTTTTT. Its protein product is CASSSRTGTNEKLFF.